The rows below give T cell receptor beta chains drawn from one sample of a study of T cells in Graves' hyperthyroidism and ophthalmopathy. TCRdb processed the multiplex PCR reads anew with MiXCR; each CDR3 protein has one entry. The repertoire has approximately 370,000 distinct CDR3 sequences, 15% to 20% of them found once; the top ten carry 30% to 40%. Sequences were obtained from blood. The receptors come from a woman aged 25 to 45 with Graves' hyperthyroidism that later progressed to Graves' ophthalmopathy. CDR3s include the opening cysteine and the closing phenylalanine or tryptophan. The order of the fields is J gene, clone size, V gene, D gene, CDR3 DNA, CDR3 protein. The D gene is left open where the match is weak. For some rows the clone size is stated as once, few or many, or as a class when expanded; others skip it.

TRBJ2-5 few TRBV5-1 . TGCGCCAGTAAGGGACTGACAGACCTGAATCAAGAGACCCAGTACTTC CASKGLTDLNQETQYF
TRBJ2-2 many TRBV28 . TGTGCCAGCAGTTTAAAGCTGTTGGCCGGGGAGCTGTTTTTT CASSLKLLAGELFF
TRBJ2-7 few TRBV28 . TGTGCCAGCAGGATTCGTACTAGCTCCTACGAGCAGTACTTC CASRIRTSSYEQYF
TRBJ1-1 . TRBV20-1 . TGCAGTGCCAGTACCGGTTCGAACACTGAAGCTTTCTTT CSASTGSNTEAFF
TRBJ1-3 many TRBV20-1 . TGCAGTGCTAGAGCGGGGGACTTCTCTGGAAACACCATATATTTT CSARAGDFSGNTIYF
TRBJ1-4 many TRBV18 . TGTGCCAGCTCACCGCGGACAGCTTCTAATGAAAAACTGTTTTTT CASSPRTASNEKLFF
TRBJ2-7 few TRBV13 . TGTGCCAGCAGCAAAGTAGGGACAAAGAACTCCTACGAGCAGTACTTC CASSKVGTKNSYEQYF
TRBJ1-5 . TRBV30 . TGTGCCTGGGCTGATCCGCGGGGATATAGCAATCAGCCCCAGCATTTT CAWADPRGYSNQPQHF
TRBJ2-3 many TRBV6-1 . TGTGCCAGCAGTAAGAGGGGGGAGGGAGATACGCAGTATTTT CASSKRGEGDTQYF
TRBJ1-5 many TRBV12-3/TRBV12-4 . TGTGCCAGCAGTCGACACCATAGCAATCAGCCCCAGCATTTT CASSRHHSNQPQHF
TRBJ1-5 many TRBV27 TRBD1 TGTGCCAGCAGCCGGACAGGGTACGGCAATCAGCCCCAGCATTTT CASSRTGYGNQPQHF
TRBJ1-6 many TRBV6-2/TRBV6-3 . TGTGCCAGCAGTTGGAGCTCCTATAATTCACCCCTCCACTTT CASSWSSYNSPLHF
TRBJ2-1 . TRBV30 . TGTGCCTGGGGGGTTCATGAGCAGTTCTTC CAWGVHEQFF
TRBJ2-1 . TRBV11-2 TRBD2 TGTGCCAGCAGCTTTTTTTTGCGGGAGGGCTCTTACAATGAGCAGTTCTTC CASSFFLREGSYNEQFF
TRBJ2-1 many TRBV7-9 . TGTGCCAGCAGCTTTCTACAGTACGATGAGCAGTTCTTC CASSFLQYDEQFF
TRBJ2-1 many TRBV29-1 TRBD2 TGCAGCGTCTTGAACCCTAGCGGGAGATACAATGAGCAGTTCTTC CSVLNPSGRYNEQFF
TRBJ2-3 many TRBV2 TRBD2 TGTGCCAGCAGGACTAGCGGCAGCACAGATACGCAGTATTTT CASRTSGSTDTQYF
TRBJ1-2 few TRBV7-2 . TGTGCCAGCAGCTTAGGCAGGGAGAGTGGCTACACCTTC CASSLGRESGYTF
TRBJ2-7 many TRBV12-5 . TGTGCTAGTTCCAACTCGGGGCCGCCCTTTTACGAGCAGTACTTC CASSNSGPPFYEQYF
TRBJ1-6 few TRBV4-1 . TGCGCCAGCAGCCAAGTTACCAATTCACCCCTCCACTTT CASSQVTNSPLHF